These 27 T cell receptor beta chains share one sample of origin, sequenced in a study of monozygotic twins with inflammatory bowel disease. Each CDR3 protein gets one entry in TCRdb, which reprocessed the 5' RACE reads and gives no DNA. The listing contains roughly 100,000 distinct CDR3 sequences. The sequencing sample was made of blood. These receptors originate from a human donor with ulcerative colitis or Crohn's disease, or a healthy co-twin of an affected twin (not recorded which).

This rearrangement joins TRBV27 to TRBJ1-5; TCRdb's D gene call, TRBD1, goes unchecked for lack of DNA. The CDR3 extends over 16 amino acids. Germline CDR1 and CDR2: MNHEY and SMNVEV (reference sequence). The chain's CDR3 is CASRDRGGLGNQPQHF.

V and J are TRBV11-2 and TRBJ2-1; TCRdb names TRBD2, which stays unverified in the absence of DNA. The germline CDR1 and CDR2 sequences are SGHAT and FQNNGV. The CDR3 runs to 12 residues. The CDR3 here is CASSLLGDSEFF.

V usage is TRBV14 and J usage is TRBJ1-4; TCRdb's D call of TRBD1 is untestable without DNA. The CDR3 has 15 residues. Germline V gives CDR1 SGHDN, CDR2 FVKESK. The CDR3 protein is CASSPRTESNEKLFF.

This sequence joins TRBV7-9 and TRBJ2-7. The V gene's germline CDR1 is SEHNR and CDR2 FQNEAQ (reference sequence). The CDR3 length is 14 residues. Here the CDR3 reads CASSLGSLRSEQYF.

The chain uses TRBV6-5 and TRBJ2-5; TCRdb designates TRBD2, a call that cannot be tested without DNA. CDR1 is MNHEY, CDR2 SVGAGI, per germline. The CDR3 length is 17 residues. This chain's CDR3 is CASSYLASGGTRGTQYF.

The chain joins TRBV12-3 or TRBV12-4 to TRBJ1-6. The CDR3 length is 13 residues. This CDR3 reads CASSRGGNSPLHF.

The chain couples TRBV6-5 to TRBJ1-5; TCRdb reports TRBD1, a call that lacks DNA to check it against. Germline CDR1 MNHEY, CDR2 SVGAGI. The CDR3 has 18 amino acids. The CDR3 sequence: CASKKNRGQGDSNQPQHF.

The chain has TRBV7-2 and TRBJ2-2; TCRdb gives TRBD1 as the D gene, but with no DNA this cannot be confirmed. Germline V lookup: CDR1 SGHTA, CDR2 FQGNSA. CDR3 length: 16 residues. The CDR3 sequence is CASTLGQGANTGELFF.

Here the CDR3 reads CASSSTDRIASLQYF. V usage is TRBV5-1 and J usage is TRBJ2-7; TCRdb gives TRBD1 as the D gene, but with no DNA this cannot be confirmed. Germline values: CDR1 SGHRS, CDR2 YFSETQ. The CDR3 loop spans 15 amino acids.

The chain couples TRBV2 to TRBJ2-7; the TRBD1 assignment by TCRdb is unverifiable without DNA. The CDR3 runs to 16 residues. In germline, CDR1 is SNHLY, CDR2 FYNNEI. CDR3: CASRNDRDRLTYEQYF.

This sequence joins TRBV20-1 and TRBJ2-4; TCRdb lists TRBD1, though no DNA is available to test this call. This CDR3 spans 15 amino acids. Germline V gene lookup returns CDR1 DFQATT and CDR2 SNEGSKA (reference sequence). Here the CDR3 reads CSARTGTGTKNIQYF.

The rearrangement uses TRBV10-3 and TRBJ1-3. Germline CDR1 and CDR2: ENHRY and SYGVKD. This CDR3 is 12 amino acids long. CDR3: CAISAAGGTIYF.

CDR3 residues: CSAASDRGPQTQYF. The chain couples TRBV20-1 to TRBJ2-5; TCRdb outputs TRBD1, but without DNA this stays unchecked. Per the germline V gene, CDR1 is DFQATT and CDR2 is SNEGSKA (reference sequence). The CDR3 spans 14 residues.

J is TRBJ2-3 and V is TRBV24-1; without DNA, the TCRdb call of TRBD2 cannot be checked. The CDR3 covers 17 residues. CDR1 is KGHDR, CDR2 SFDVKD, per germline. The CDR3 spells CATSDFGRGGIADTQYF.

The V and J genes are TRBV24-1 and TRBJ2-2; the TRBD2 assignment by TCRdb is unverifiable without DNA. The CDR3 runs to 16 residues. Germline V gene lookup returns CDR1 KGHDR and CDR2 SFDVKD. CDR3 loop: CATSDLAGANTGELFF.

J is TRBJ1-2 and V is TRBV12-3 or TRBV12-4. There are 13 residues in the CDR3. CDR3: CASTGFGIRGYTF.

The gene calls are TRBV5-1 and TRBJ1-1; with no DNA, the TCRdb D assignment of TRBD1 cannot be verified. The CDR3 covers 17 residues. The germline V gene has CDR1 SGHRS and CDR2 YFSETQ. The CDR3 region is CASSRNLQAVMNTEAFF. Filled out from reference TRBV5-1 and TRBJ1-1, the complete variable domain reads KAGVTQTPRYLIKTRGQQVTLSCSPISGHRSVSWYQQTPGQGLQFLFEYFSETQRNKGNFPGRFSGRQFSNSRSEMNVSTLELGDSALYLCASSRNLQAVMNTEAFFGQGTRLTVV.

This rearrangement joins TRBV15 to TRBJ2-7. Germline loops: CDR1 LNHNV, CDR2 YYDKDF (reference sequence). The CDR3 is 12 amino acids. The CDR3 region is CATSRVPYEQYF.

The CDR3 region is CSARVGYLPTNTGELFF. This chain joins TRBV20-1 and TRBJ2-2. From germline, CDR1 is DFQATT and CDR2 SNEGSKA (reference sequence). The CDR3 spans 17 residues.

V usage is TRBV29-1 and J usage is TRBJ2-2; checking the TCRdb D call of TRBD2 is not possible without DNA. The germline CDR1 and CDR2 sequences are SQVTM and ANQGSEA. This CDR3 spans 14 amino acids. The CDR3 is CSVDGTRSTGELFF.

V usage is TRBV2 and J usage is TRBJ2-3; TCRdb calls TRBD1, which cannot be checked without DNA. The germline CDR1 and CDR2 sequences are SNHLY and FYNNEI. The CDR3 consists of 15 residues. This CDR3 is CASSVQGRETDTQYF.

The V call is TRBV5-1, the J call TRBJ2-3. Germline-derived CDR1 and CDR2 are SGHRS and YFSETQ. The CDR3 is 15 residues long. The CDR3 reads CASSLEPDPTDTQYF.

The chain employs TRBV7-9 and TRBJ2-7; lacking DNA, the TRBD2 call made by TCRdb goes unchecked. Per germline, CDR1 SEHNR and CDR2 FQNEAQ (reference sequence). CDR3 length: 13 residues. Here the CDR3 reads CASSSGLPTEQYF.

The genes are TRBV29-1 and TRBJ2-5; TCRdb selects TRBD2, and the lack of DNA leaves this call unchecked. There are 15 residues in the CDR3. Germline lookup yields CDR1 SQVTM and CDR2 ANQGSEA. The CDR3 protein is CSVSASGRASGTQYF.

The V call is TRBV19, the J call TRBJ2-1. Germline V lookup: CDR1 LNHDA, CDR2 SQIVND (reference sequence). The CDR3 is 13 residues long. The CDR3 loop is CASSIGAYNEQFF.

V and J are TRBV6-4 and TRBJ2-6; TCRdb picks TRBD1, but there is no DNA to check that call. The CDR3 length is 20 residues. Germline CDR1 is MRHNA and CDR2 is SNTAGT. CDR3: CASSRFRAENKFSGANVLTF.

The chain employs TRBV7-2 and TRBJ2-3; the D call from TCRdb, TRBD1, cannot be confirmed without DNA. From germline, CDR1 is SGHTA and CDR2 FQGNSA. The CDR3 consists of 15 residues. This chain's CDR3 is CASSSLGGAPDTQYF.